This T cell receptor beta chain was sequenced for a study of T cell responses to AZD1222 COVID-19 vaccine. Method: immunoSEQ multiplex PCR; TCRdb's copy keeps in-frame clones and lacks some. Counted here are approximately 160,000 clones, around nine tenths occurring once; the ten biggest clones make up roughly 2.8%. Germline loops: CDR1 SGHRS, CDR2 YFSETQ. This CDR3 comprises 12 residues. Trimming removed 4 bases at V and 8 bases at J, with 12 bases between. The V call is TRBV5-1, the J call TRBJ1-2, with D maybe TRBD1 (6 bases). Sample: peripheral blood, taken on day 0 of AZD1222 vaccination. This receptor was obtained from an adult in good health. The CDR3 DNA follows: TGCGCCAGCAGCCCGGACAGAGGCGGCTACACCTTC. Amino acids: CASSPDRGGYTF.